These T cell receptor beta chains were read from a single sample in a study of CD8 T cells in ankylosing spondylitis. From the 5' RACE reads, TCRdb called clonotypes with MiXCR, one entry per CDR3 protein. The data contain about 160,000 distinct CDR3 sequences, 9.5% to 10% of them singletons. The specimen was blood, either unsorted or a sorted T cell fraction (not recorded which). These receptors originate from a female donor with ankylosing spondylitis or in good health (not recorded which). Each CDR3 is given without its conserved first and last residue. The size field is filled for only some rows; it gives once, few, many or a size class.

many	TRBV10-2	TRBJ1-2	ASDNRGTGKINYGYT
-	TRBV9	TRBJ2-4	ASSTRGGAKNIQY
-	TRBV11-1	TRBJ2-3	ASSPLAGPGRVTDTQY
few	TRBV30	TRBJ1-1	AYNGPNTEAF
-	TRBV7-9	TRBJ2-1	ASRRGGSSYNEQF
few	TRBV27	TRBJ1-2	ASSRGGVGYT
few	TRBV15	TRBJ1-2	ATSNTMRDYGYT
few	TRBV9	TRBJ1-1	ASSVWGDTEAF
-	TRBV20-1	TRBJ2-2	SARGAGVTGELF
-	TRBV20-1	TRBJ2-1	SAFLGGFSYNEQF
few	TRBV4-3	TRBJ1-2	ASSRTDRLHGYT
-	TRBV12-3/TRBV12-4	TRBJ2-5	ASSFQGQETQY
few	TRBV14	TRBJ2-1	ASSQVGAAEQF